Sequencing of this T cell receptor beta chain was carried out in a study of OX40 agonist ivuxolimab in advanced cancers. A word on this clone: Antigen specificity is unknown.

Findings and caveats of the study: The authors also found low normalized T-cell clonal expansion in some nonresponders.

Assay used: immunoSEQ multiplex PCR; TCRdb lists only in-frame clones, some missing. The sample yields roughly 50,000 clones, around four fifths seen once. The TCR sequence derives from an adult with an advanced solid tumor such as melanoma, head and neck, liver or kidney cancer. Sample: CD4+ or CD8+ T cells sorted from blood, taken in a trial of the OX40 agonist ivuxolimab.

The CDR3 is CASSEGIYQPQHF. The CDR3 DNA sequence: TGTGCCAGCAGTGAAGGGATTTATCAGCCCCAGCATTTT. The chain has TRBV2 and TRBJ1-5; D not certain. The CDR3 runs 13 residues. The germline V gene has CDR1 SNHLY and CDR2 FYNNEI. V gave up 1 base and J gave up 5 bases, with 6 bases separating them.